The T cell receptor (beta chain) described here comes from a study of preoperative IRX-2 immunotherapy in early breast cancer. CDR1 is SGHRS and CDR2 is YFSETQ in the germline V gene. The CDR3 sequence is 16 residues long. V was clipped by 2 bases and J by 3 bases, with 17 bases between them. Repertoires were generated with immunoSEQ multiplex PCR, while TCRdb's copy carries only in-frame clones and drops some. This table holds approximately 100,000 clones, just over 85% found once. Treatment described: preoperative locoregional IRX-2 cytokine immunotherapy. Samples came from a phase Ib trial of preoperative locoregional IRX-2 cytokine immunotherapy.

The chain couples TRBV5-1 to TRBJ1-2, with TRBD1 as a possible D gene (5 bases). The receptor was isolated from a human donor with breast cancer. Source: tumor tissue, taken after IRX-2 immunotherapy. CDR3 protein: CASSLDLGQGDYGYTF. The CDR3 nucleotides are TGCGCCAGCAGCTTAGACCTAGGGCAGGGTGACTATGGCTACACCTTC.